This is a list of T cell receptor beta chains from one sample in a study of identical twins. A single record per CDR3 protein comes from TCRdb applying MiXCR to the 5' RACE reads. The sample lists roughly 240,000 distinct CDR3 sequences, about 7.5% occurring once. These data were likewise used in another study, on yellow fever vaccine responses in identical twins.

Sequenced sample: CD8+ T cells sorted from blood. The source of these receptors is a woman younger than 35 in good health. Each CDR3 is given with its conserved first and last residue. D genes are given only for firm matches. The listing skips clone size in some rows; elsewhere it reads once, few, many or a size class.

V,J,size,D,DNA,CDR3
TRBV7-8,TRBJ2-1,many,.,TGTGCCAGCAGCTGGGTAGCGGCAGACGATGAGCAGTTCTTC,CASSWVAADDEQFF
TRBV4-1,TRBJ2-1,.,TRBD1,TGCGCCAGCAGCCAAGGTGAGACAGGGTCCGATGAGCAGTTCTTC,CASSQGETGSDEQFF
TRBV28,TRBJ2-1,.,.,TGTGCCAGCAGTTTACTGAGTTATGAGCAGTTCTTC,CASSLLSYEQFF
TRBV7-6,TRBJ2-2,.,TRBD1,TGTGCCAGCAGCTGGGGGGACAGGGCCCCCGGGGAGCTGTTTTTT,CASSWGDRAPGELFF
TRBV7-6,TRBJ2-1,.,.,TGTGCCAGCAGCCATTCCCCAGGTGTCAATGAGCAGTTCTTC,CASSHSPGVNEQFF
TRBV12-3/TRBV12-4,TRBJ1-3,many,.,TGTGCCAGCACTAACAGACGGGAAGCCCGGAACACCATATATTTT,CASTNRREARNTIYF
TRBV5-5,TRBJ2-7,.,TRBD1,TGTGCCAGCTCCATATGGACAGGAACCTACGAGCAGTATTTC,CASSIWTGTYEQYF
TRBV11-2,TRBJ2-2,.,.,TGTGCCAGCAGCATCCACACCGGGGAGCTGTTTTTT,CASSIHTGELFF
TRBV12-3/TRBV12-4,TRBJ2-1,few,.,TGTGCCAGCAGTCCTATGACAGGAACGTACAATGAGCAGTTCTTC,CASSPMTGTYNEQFF
TRBV4-1,TRBJ2-3,.,.,TGCACCTACCGACTCCGACTATATTTCACAGATACGCAGTATTTT,CTYRLRLYFTDTQYF
TRBV5-6,TRBJ1-1,many,.,TGTGCCAGCAGCTTTAGTCGGGCCCACGATCCCCCTGAAGCTTTCTTT,CASSFSRAHDPPEAFF
TRBV7-6,TRBJ2-5,few,.,TGTGCCAGCAGCCGAAGGGGGTTAGGTGGGGGCAATGTCGGAGAGACCCAGTACTTC,CASSRRGLGGGNVGETQYF
TRBV6-1,TRBJ1-6,.,TRBD1,TGTGCCAGCAGTGAAAATAGGGGGCATGATAATTCACCCCTCCACTTT,CASSENRGHDNSPLHF
TRBV5-5,TRBJ1-2,few,.,TGTGCCAGCAGCCAGCGCCGGGTCCAGCGCGGGGGCTATGGCTACACCTTC,CASSQRRVQRGGYGYTF
TRBV11-2,TRBJ2-5,many,TRBD2,TGTGCCAGCAGCTATTGGACTAGCGGGAGTATAAAGACCCAGTACTTC,CASSYWTSGSIKTQYF
TRBV24-1,TRBJ2-3,few,.,TGTGCCACCAGTGATCCGGGGCCCCGCACAGATACGCAGTATTTT,CATSDPGPRTDTQYF
TRBV6-1,TRBJ1-5,.,TRBD1,TGTGCCAGCAGCCCAACCCGGGACAGCCATTTCGGGAGTCAGCCCCAGCATTTT,CASSPTRDSHFGSQPQHF
TRBV7-3,TRBJ2-7,few,.,TGTGCCAGCATCCCCCCCCACTTC,CASIPPHF
TRBV6-4,TRBJ2-1,many,TRBD2,TGTGCCAGCGGGGGGGAACACAATGAGCAGTTCTTC,CASGGEHNEQFF
TRBV2,TRBJ2-1,few,.,TGTGCCAGCAGTCAACTAGCTAGCCTTGAGCAGTTCTTC,CASSQLASLEQFF
TRBV12-3/TRBV12-4,TRBJ2-3,few,.,TGTGCCAGCAGTTTTCGGTTTCCAGGGGTGGTAGATACGCAGTATTTT,CASSFRFPGVVDTQYF
TRBV5-1,TRBJ2-5,many,.,TGCGCCAGCAGCTTGCGGGGATGGGAGACCCAGTACTTC,CASSLRGWETQYF
TRBV7-8,TRBJ2-7,few,TRBD2,TGTGCCAGCAGCCCCCTAGCGGGAGGGCCGGTCGAGCAGTACTTC,CASSPLAGGPVEQYF
TRBV24-1,TRBJ2-2,few,TRBD1,TGTGCCACCAGGGGACAGCACACCGGGGAGCTGTTTTTT,CATRGQHTGELFF